A selection of T cell receptor beta chains follows, all from one sample in a study of T cell changes during pregnancy in multiple sclerosis. Measured with immunoSEQ multiplex PCR; TCRdb has only the in-frame clones, and not every one. The sample holds about 20,000 clones, roughly nine tenths seen once. Sequenced material: CD8+ T cells from peripheral blood mononuclear cells, taken after pregnancy. The receptors come from a female donor in good health, enrolled as a control in a pregnancy study. The CDR3 runs from the conserved cysteine through the conserved F or W. The D gene is left open where the match is weak. Size is stated for part of the rows, as once, few or many counts, or as a class when the clone is expanded.

v_call: TRBV27
d_call: TRBD1
clone_size: -
j_call: TRBJ2-5
cdr3_nt: TGTGCCAGCAGTCCGAGTCAGGGGGCTGGTGAGACCCAGTACTTC
cdr3_aa: CASSPSQGAGETQYF

v_call: TRBV6-5
d_call: TRBD1
clone_size: -
j_call: TRBJ2-7
cdr3_nt: TGTGCCAGCAGCCGCCGAGGGGACAGCTCATACGAGCAGTACTTC
cdr3_aa: CASSRRGDSSYEQYF

v_call: TRBV6-5
d_call: -
clone_size: -
j_call: TRBJ2-7
cdr3_nt: TGTGCCAGCAGTTACTCTCCGGGAGCAACGTACGAGCAGTACTTC
cdr3_aa: CASSYSPGATYEQYF

v_call: TRBV5-6
d_call: TRBD2
clone_size: -
j_call: TRBJ2-7
cdr3_nt: TGTGCCAGCAGCTTGGACCGCGGGACTATTCTGGTAGGGCAGTACTTC
cdr3_aa: CASSLDRGTILVGQYF

v_call: TRBV28
d_call: -
clone_size: few
j_call: TRBJ1-1
cdr3_nt: TGTGCCAGCATCCACAGGGCCTTGAACACTGAAGCTTTCTTT
cdr3_aa: CASIHRALNTEAFF

v_call: TRBV5-1
d_call: TRBD2
clone_size: -
j_call: TRBJ2-7
cdr3_nt: TGCGCCAGCAGTAGCGGGAAGGTCGAGCAGTACTTC
cdr3_aa: CASSSGKVEQYF

v_call: TRBV7-6
d_call: TRBD2
clone_size: -
j_call: TRBJ2-7
cdr3_nt: TGTGCCAGCAGCAGAATAGCGGGGGAGACCTACGAGCAGTACTTC
cdr3_aa: CASSRIAGETYEQYF

v_call: TRBV11-2
d_call: -
clone_size: -
j_call: TRBJ2-3
cdr3_nt: TGTGCCAGCAGCTCCCGACTACCGCAGTATTTT
cdr3_aa: CASSSRLPQYF

v_call: TRBV30
d_call: TRBD1
clone_size: -
j_call: TRBJ2-7
cdr3_nt: TGTGCCTGGAGTTGGGACAGCTACGAGCAGTACTTC
cdr3_aa: CAWSWDSYEQYF

v_call: TRBV10-3
d_call: -
clone_size: -
j_call: TRBJ1-1
cdr3_nt: TGTGCCGGCTCGCAAAAAGCCGCAGGGGACACTGAAGCTTTCTTT
cdr3_aa: CAGSQKAAGDTEAFF

v_call: TRBV28
d_call: -
clone_size: -
j_call: TRBJ2-5
cdr3_nt: TGTGCCACCCTAGGGGGGACCCAGTACTTC
cdr3_aa: CATLGGTQYF

v_call: TRBV4-3
d_call: -
clone_size: -
j_call: TRBJ2-3
cdr3_nt: TGCGCCAGCAGCCAAGGGACAGTTGATACGCAGTATTTT
cdr3_aa: CASSQGTVDTQYF

v_call: TRBV6-6
d_call: TRBD1
clone_size: -
j_call: TRBJ1-6
cdr3_nt: TGTGCCAGCAGTGGGGACAGGGACGATAATTCACCCCTCCACTTT
cdr3_aa: CASSGDRDDNSPLHF

v_call: TRBV7-9
d_call: TRBD1
clone_size: -
j_call: TRBJ2-7
cdr3_nt: TGTGCCAGCAGCTTAATCAACAGGGGGCTAAACGAGCAGTACTTC
cdr3_aa: CASSLINRGLNEQYF

v_call: TRBV10-2
d_call: -
clone_size: -
j_call: TRBJ1-1
cdr3_nt: TGCGCCAGCACCACCGACGGGGTGGGGACTGAAGCTTTCTTT
cdr3_aa: CASTTDGVGTEAFF

v_call: TRBV30
d_call: -
clone_size: -
j_call: TRBJ1-2
cdr3_nt: TGTGCCTGGAGTGGAATAGGACAGAACTATGGCTACACCTTC
cdr3_aa: CAWSGIGQNYGYTF

v_call: TRBV19
d_call: -
clone_size: few
j_call: TRBJ1-1
cdr3_nt: TGTGCCAGTAAGCGGGGGCCTGAAGCTTTCTTT
cdr3_aa: CASKRGPEAFF

v_call: TRBV4-1
d_call: -
clone_size: -
j_call: TRBJ2-2
cdr3_nt: TGCGCCAGCAGCCTCGGGACAATCAACACCGGGGAGCTGTTTTTT
cdr3_aa: CASSLGTINTGELFF

v_call: TRBV5-1
d_call: TRBD2
clone_size: -
j_call: TRBJ2-1
cdr3_nt: TGCGCCAGCAGCTTGGAGGGCGGGGGGGCAGATGAGCAGTTCTTC
cdr3_aa: CASSLEGGGADEQFF